This paragraph reports one TCR beta chain. A minimum of 6 micrograms of total RNA was extracted per sample. The CDR3 loop spans 13 amino acids. Germline values: CDR1 SEHNR, CDR2 FQNEAQ (reference sequence). The sample is drawn from a study of blood T cells in healthy people across ages. Combining a sample-barcoded 5' primer with a J-beta primer mix, a second PCR ran for roughly 7 to 12 cycles. TCRdb re-analysed the 5' RACE reads in MiXCR, keeping a single row per CDR3 protein. The sample holds 1.5 million to 2 million distinct CDR3 sequences, roughly 49% seen once. The V and J genes are TRBV7-9 and TRBJ2-1; 8 bases match TRBD1. The J call is uncertain, as TRBJ2-7 better fits the DNA end. The sequence was collected from a woman aged 40 to 50 in good health. The material sequenced was blood. CDR3 region: CASSWGQDNEQYF. The CDR3 nucleotides read TGTGCCAGCAGCTGGGGACAGGACAATGAGCAGTACTTC.